The 14 T cell receptor beta chains given below trace back to one sample, sequenced in a study of early T cells in non-severe SARS-CoV-2 infection. TCRdb itself ran the 5' RACE reads through MiXCR, one entry per CDR3 protein. The sample contains about 98,000 distinct CDR3 sequences, less than 15% of which appear only once. Material: whole blood. These receptors were collected from an adult who was a healthcare worker with PCR-confirmed SARS-CoV-2 infection or an uninfected control (not recorded which).

Note on this clonotype: A read error may explain this, as a much larger clone is one base away. The CDR3 coding sequence is TGCAGCGTTGGGCGGGAGGCAGGAGGAGAGACCCAGTACTTC. As protein: CSVGREAGGETQYF. V gene TRBV29-1 combines with J gene TRBJ2-5, with TRBD2 identical over 8 bases. CDR3 size: 14 residues. V shed 4 bases, J shed 4 bases, and the junction held 8 bases outside the gene matches. Germline V gives CDR1 SQVTM, CDR2 ANQGSEA.

This clonotype was detected only a few times. This CDR3 is CSATQQSSGNTIYF. In nucleotides, the CDR3 is TGCAGTGCCACCCAACAGAGCTCTGGAAACACCATATATTTT. The V call is TRBV20-1, the J call TRBJ1-3; D not certain. The germline CDR1 and CDR2 sequences are DFQATT and SNEGSKA (reference sequence). The CDR3 runs to 14 residues. Trimming removed 6 bases at V and 0 bases at J, with 12 bases between.

At least ten counts were recorded for this clonotype. This CDR3 is CASSQVLGRSTEAFF. In DNA, the CDR3 is TGTGCCAGCAGCCAAGTGTTAGGGCGGAGCACTGAAGCTTTCTTT. The chain links TRBV14 to TRBJ1-1; no clear D. CDR1 and CDR2 (germline): SGHDN, FVKESK. This CDR3 is built from 15 residues. The V end lost 1 base, the J end lost 4 bases, and 13 bases lay between the germline ends.

The gene calls are TRBV9 and TRBJ2-2; D unresolved. Germline V gives CDR1 SGDLS, CDR2 YYNGEE. V was pared by 0 bases and J by 7 bases, with 13 bases between. This CDR3 is built from 15 residues. In DNA, the CDR3 is TGTGCCAGCAGCGTAGCTCCGTCCCACCGCGGGGAGCTGTTTTTT. Translation: CASSVAPSHRGELFF.

Many counts were recorded for this clonotype. The chain links TRBV4-1 to TRBJ2-1; 9 bases align to TRBD2. The V gene's germline CDR1 is MGHRA and CDR2 YSYEKL. After removal of 0 bases from V and 3 bases from J, the junction contained 0 bases not matched to a gene. The CDR3 runs 15 residues. This chain's CDR3 is CASSQDSGSYNEQFF. For the CDR3, the DNA is TGCGCCAGCAGCCAAGATAGCGGGAGCTACAATGAGCAGTTCTTC.

In this sample, this clonotype turned up many times. The chain carries TRBV10-3 and TRBJ1-1; tentative D call: TRBD1 (5 bases). Germline loops: CDR1 ENHRY, CDR2 SYGVKD. The CDR3 length is 12 residues. V lost 9 bases and J lost 4, with 12 bases in between. The CDR3 sequence: CAIRGDGTEAFF. CDR3 DNA sequence: TGTGCCATTAGGGGTGATGGCACTGAAGCTTTCTTT.

V and J are TRBV25-1 and TRBJ2-7; TRBD1 aligns across 10 bases. V shed 6 bases and J 5 bases; nucleotides not matched to a gene: 10. The CDR3 has 15 amino acids. Germline V gene lookup returns CDR1 MGHDK and CDR2 SYGVNS. The CDR3 is CASSQPGQGFDEQYF. As DNA, the CDR3 is TGTGCCAGCAGCCAGCCGGGACAGGGGTTCGACGAGCAGTACTTC.

This clonotype occurred many times. J is TRBJ2-4 and V is TRBV5-1; D unresolved. The CDR3 consists of 13 residues. The V gene's germline CDR1 is SGHRS and CDR2 YFSETQ. Trimming took off 1 base at V and 4 bases at J, with 6 bases between the two ends. Written as DNA, the CDR3 is TGCGCCAGCAGCTTGAACGAGAAAAACATTCAGTACTTC. As protein: CASSLNEKNIQYF.

This clonotype was picked up many times. The chain couples TRBV18 to TRBJ1-2; D call uncertain. The CDR3 runs 13 residues. Deletions cut 3 bases from V and 6 bases from J, with 11 bases between. CDR1 and CDR2 (germline): KGHSH, LQKENI. The CDR3 bases are TGTGCCAGCTCACCTGACCAGTCCCATGGCTACACCTTC. Translation: CASSPDQSHGYTF.

This clonotype was picked up one time. This may arise from a read error, as a much more abundant clone is one base away. The chain recombines TRBV28 with TRBJ2-7; D may correspond to TRBD1 or TRBD2 (7 bases each). The CDR3 contains 14 residues. Trimming took 8 bases from V and 2 from J, leaving 16 bases between them. The germline V gene has CDR1 MDHEN and CDR2 SYDVKM. Here the CDR3 reads CASSSGGGPYEQYF. In nucleotides, the CDR3 is TGTGCCAGCTCCTCAGGGGGAGGGCCCTACGAGCAGTACTTC.

The chain couples TRBV6-2 or TRBV6-3 to TRBJ2-3; tentatively, D is TRBD2 (6 bases). The CDR3 runs to 15 residues. Germline V gives CDR1 MNHEY, CDR2 SVGEGT. Trimming cost V 2 bases and J 2 bases, with 11 bases left between them. The CDR3 DNA reads TGTGCCAGCAGTTACGAGGGACTCGCCACAGATACGCAGTATTTT. Translation: CASSYEGLATDTQYF.

This clonotype was detected a few times. The chain links TRBV3-1 to TRBJ2-7, with 12 nucleotides matching TRBD1. V lost 4 bases to trimming and J lost 4 bases; unmatched junction nucleotides: 2. CDR1 LGHDT and CDR2 YNNKEL come from the germline V gene (reference sequence). There are 14 residues in the CDR3. CDR3 nucleotides: TGTGCCAGCAGCCGGGACAGGGGGCATTACGAGCAGTACTTC. It yields the protein CASSRDRGHYEQYF.

The table lists this clonotype with a few counts. The rearrangement links TRBV11-2 to TRBJ2-2; no definite D call. The V end was cut by 2 bases, the J end by 4 bases, with 5 bases between. Looked up from germline, CDR1 is SGHAT and CDR2 is FQNNGV. This CDR3 spans 13 amino acids. CDR3 sequence: CASSLRATGELFF. CDR3 nucleotide sequence: TGTGCCAGCAGCTTACGGGCCACCGGGGAGCTGTTTTTT.

This clonotype occurred many times. The chain joins TRBV4-2 to TRBJ2-3; 9 positions match TRBD2. This CDR3 has 17 amino acids. With V trimmed by 5 bases and J by 5 bases, 14 bases remained unmatched. Germline loops: CDR1 LGHNA, CDR2 YNFKEQ. The CDR3 DNA sequence: TGTGCCAGCAGCTACGCTCGCGGGAGGGCTCTCAAAGATACGCAGTATTTT. It encodes CASSYARGRALKDTQYF.